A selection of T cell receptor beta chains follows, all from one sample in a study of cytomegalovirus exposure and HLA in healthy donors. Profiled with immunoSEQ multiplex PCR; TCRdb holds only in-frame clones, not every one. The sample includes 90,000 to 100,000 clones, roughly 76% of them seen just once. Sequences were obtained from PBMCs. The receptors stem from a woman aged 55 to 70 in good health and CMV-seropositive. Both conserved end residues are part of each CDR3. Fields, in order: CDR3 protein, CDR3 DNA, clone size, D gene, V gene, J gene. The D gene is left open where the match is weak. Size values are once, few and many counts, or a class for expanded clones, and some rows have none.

CDR3: CASRIPGGETQYF
DNA: TGCGCCAGCAGAATTCCGGGAGGGGAGACCCAGTACTTC
size: .
D: TRBD2
V: TRBV5-1
J: TRBJ2-5

CDR3: CAWGTAGGQYF
DNA: TGTGCCTGGGGGACAGCCGGCGGGCAGTACTTC
size: .
D: TRBD1
V: TRBV30
J: TRBJ2-7

CDR3: CASSSEPTRRGYTF
DNA: TGTGCCAGCAGCTCCGAGCCTACGAGGCGCGGCTACACCTTC
size: .
D: .
V: TRBV7-9
J: TRBJ1-2

CDR3: CASSLLGQGNQPQHF
DNA: TGTGCCAGCTCGCTCCTCGGACAGGGGAATCAGCCCCAGCATTTT
size: .
D: TRBD1
V: TRBV18
J: TRBJ1-5

CDR3: CASSVIDEQYF
DNA: TGTGCCAGCAGTGTTATCGACGAGCAGTACTTC
size: once
D: .
V: TRBV2
J: TRBJ2-7

CDR3: CASSLEAQGLGEKLFF
DNA: TGCGCCAGCAGCTTGGAGGCGCAGGGGTTAGGGGAAAAACTGTTTTTT
size: .
D: .
V: TRBV5-1
J: TRBJ1-4

CDR3: CASRHPGTSGENNEQFF
DNA: TGCGCCAGCAGACACCCCGGGACTAGCGGAGAGAACAATGAGCAGTTCTTC
size: .
D: TRBD2
V: TRBV10-2
J: TRBJ2-1

CDR3: CAWSVGGGYGYTF
DNA: TGTGCCTGGAGTGTCGGCGGGGGCTATGGCTACACCTTC
size: .
D: .
V: TRBV30
J: TRBJ1-2

CDR3: CASRYDLGGIYEQYF
DNA: TGTGCCAGCAGATACGACCTAGGGGGCATCTACGAGCAGTACTTC
size: .
D: TRBD1
V: TRBV6-5
J: TRBJ2-7

CDR3: CASSSSGANVLTF
DNA: TGTGCCAGCAGCAGCTCTGGGGCCAACGTCCTGACTTTC
size: .
D: .
V: TRBV6-1
J: TRBJ2-6

CDR3: CASSLSGTGQAFF
DNA: TGTGCCAGCAGTTTGTCGGGAACAGGGCAGGCTTTCTTT
size: .
D: .
V: TRBV28
J: TRBJ1-1

CDR3: CASSQSGFSSYEQYF
DNA: TGCGCCAGCAGCCAATCTGGATTTAGCTCCTACGAGCAGTACTTC
size: .
D: .
V: TRBV4-1
J: TRBJ2-7

CDR3: CSVGVRRGGMGELFF
DNA: TGCAGCGTTGGAGTCAGGCGGGGGGGCATGGGGGAGCTGTTTTTT
size: .
D: TRBD2
V: TRBV29-1
J: TRBJ2-2

CDR3: CATRGTSGETQYF
DNA: TGTGCCACGCGGGGTACTTCGGGGGAGACCCAGTACTTC
size: many
D: .
V: TRBV6-1
J: TRBJ2-5

CDR3: CASSTGRYGYTF
DNA: TGTGCCAGTAGTACAGGGCGTTATGGCTACACCTTC
size: .
D: .
V: TRBV19
J: TRBJ1-2

CDR3: CASSPGLAGAYEQYF
DNA: TGTGCCAGCAGCCCCGGACTAGCGGGGGCCTACGAGCAGTACTTC
size: .
D: TRBD2
V: TRBV9
J: TRBJ2-7

CDR3: CASSIAGDGHTEAFF
DNA: TGTGCCAGTAGTATCGCAGGGGATGGACACACTGAAGCTTTCTTT
size: .
D: .
V: TRBV19
J: TRBJ1-1

CDR3: CASSRSGTGGYNYGYTF
DNA: TGTGCCAGCAGCCGGTCCGGGACAGGGGGCTATAACTATGGCTACACCTTC
size: .
D: TRBD1
V: TRBV5-4
J: TRBJ1-2

CDR3: CASSELGGQPEAFF
DNA: TGTGCCAGCAGTGAACTCGGGGGACAGCCTGAAGCTTTCTTT
size: .
D: TRBD1
V: TRBV6-1
J: TRBJ1-1

CDR3: CASSTNRNTEAFF
DNA: TGTGCCAGTAGTACAAACAGGAACACTGAAGCTTTCTTT
size: few
D: .
V: TRBV19
J: TRBJ1-1

CDR3: CASSLTGTGTYEQYF
DNA: TGCGCCAGCAGTTTGACCGGGACAGGGACCTACGAGCAGTACTTC
size: .
D: TRBD1
V: TRBV5-1
J: TRBJ2-7

CDR3: CASRGGQHQETQYF
DNA: TGCGCCAGCAGGGGGGGACAGCACCAAGAGACCCAGTACTTC
size: .
D: .
V: TRBV5-1
J: TRBJ2-5

CDR3: CASSSTGPQETQYF
DNA: TGTGCCAGTAGTTCTACAGGGCCCCAAGAGACCCAGTACTTC
size: .
D: .
V: TRBV19
J: TRBJ2-5

CDR3: CSVEDARQGRYNEQFF
DNA: TGCAGCGTTGAAGACGCGCGGCAGGGTCGATACAATGAGCAGTTCTTC
size: .
D: .
V: TRBV29-1
J: TRBJ2-1

CDR3: CASSLETVRIQETQYF
DNA: TGCGCCAGCAGCTTGGAGACAGTTAGGATACAAGAGACCCAGTACTTC
size: .
D: .
V: TRBV5-1
J: TRBJ2-5

CDR3: CASRKTGTAGDTQYF
DNA: TGTGCCAGCAGAAAAACCGGGACAGCTGGAGATACGCAGTATTTT
size: .
D: TRBD1
V: TRBV9
J: TRBJ2-3

CDR3: CSVAGTGRQETQYF
DNA: TGCAGCGTTGCCGGGACAGGACGCCAAGAGACCCAGTACTTC
size: .
D: TRBD1
V: TRBV29-1
J: TRBJ2-5

CDR3: CASSPPGGYNEQFF
DNA: TGTGCCAGCAGCCCCCCAGGGGGGTACAATGAGCAGTTCTTC
size: .
D: .
V: TRBV9
J: TRBJ2-1

CDR3: CAAGGAEAFF
DNA: TGTGCCGCGGGGGGGGCTGAAGCTTTCTTT
size: .
D: .
V: TRBV25-1
J: TRBJ1-1

CDR3: CASSPLRQRNTIYF
DNA: TGTGCCAGCAGCCCCTTGAGGCAGCGAAACACCATATATTTT
size: .
D: .
V: TRBV7-9
J: TRBJ1-3

CDR3: CASSLKLALLTYEQYF
DNA: TGTGCCAGCAGTTTAAAGTTAGCTCTACTAACCTACGAGCAGTACTTC
size: .
D: .
V: TRBV28
J: TRBJ2-7

CDR3: CASSTPPGLSMNTEAFF
DNA: TGCGCCAGCAGCACGCCTCCGGGACTCAGCATGAACACTGAAGCTTTCTTT
size: .
D: .
V: TRBV5-1
J: TRBJ1-1

CDR3: CASRARGNTEAFF
DNA: TGTGCCAGTAGGGCCCGGGGGAACACTGAAGCTTTCTTT
size: .
D: .
V: TRBV19
J: TRBJ1-1

CDR3: CASSPGGSSGNTIYF
DNA: TGTGCCAGCTCACCAGGCGGTAGCTCTGGAAACACCATATATTTT
size: .
D: .
V: TRBV18
J: TRBJ1-3

CDR3: CARSRGTGEMANYGYTF
DNA: TGTGCCAGAAGTCGGGGAACAGGGGAAATGGCTAACTATGGCTACACCTTC
size: .
D: TRBD1
V: TRBV5-3
J: TRBJ1-2

CDR3: CASSEAPPGSSGANVLTF
DNA: TGTGCCAGCAGTGAAGCCCCCCCCGGGAGCTCTGGGGCCAACGTCCTGACTTTC
size: .
D: .
V: TRBV6-1
J: TRBJ2-6

CDR3: CASSIRTGAMNTEAFF
DNA: TGTGCCAGCAGTATCCGGACAGGCGCCATGAACACTGAAGCTTTCTTT
size: few
D: TRBD1
V: TRBV2
J: TRBJ1-1

CDR3: CASSENWGAGGYTF
DNA: TGTGCCAGCAGTGAAAATTGGGGAGCGGGTGGCTACACCTTC
size: .
D: .
V: TRBV25-1
J: TRBJ1-2

CDR3: CASREDRFQPQHF
DNA: TGTGCCAGCAGAGAGGACAGGTTCCAGCCCCAGCATTTT
size: .
D: TRBD1
V: TRBV2
J: TRBJ1-5

CDR3: CSVARGQETQYF
DNA: TGCAGCGTCGCCAGGGGCCAAGAGACCCAGTACTTC
size: .
D: .
V: TRBV29-1
J: TRBJ2-5

CDR3: CASRNQGWTEAFF
DNA: TGTGCCAGCAGAAACCAGGGGTGGACTGAAGCTTTCTTT
size: few
D: .
V: TRBV28
J: TRBJ1-1

CDR3: CASSLATGGSHIIYF
DNA: TGTGCCAGCAGCTTAGCGACAGGGGGCTCGCACATCATATATTTT
size: .
D: TRBD1
V: TRBV7-2
J: TRBJ1-3

CDR3: CARGEGSQSYEQYF
DNA: TGTGCCAGGGGGGAGGGCTCTCAGTCCTACGAGCAGTACTTC
size: .
D: TRBD2
V: TRBV2
J: TRBJ2-7

CDR3: CASSLRGTYEQYF
DNA: TGTGCCAGTAGTCTGCGAGGGACCTACGAGCAGTACTTC
size: .
D: .
V: TRBV19
J: TRBJ2-7

CDR3: CSVGREREVYNEQFF
DNA: TGCAGCGTTGGCCGGGAGCGGGAGGTATACAATGAGCAGTTCTTC
size: .
D: TRBD2
V: TRBV29-1
J: TRBJ2-1

CDR3: CSSSQGYEQYF
DNA: TGTTCCAGCAGCCAGGGCTACGAGCAGTACTTC
size: .
D: .
V: TRBV7-9
J: TRBJ2-7

CDR3: CASSLAVTDTQYF
DNA: TGCGCCAGCAGCTTGGCGGTCACAGATACGCAGTATTTT
size: .
D: .
V: TRBV5-1
J: TRBJ2-3

CDR3: CAWSVLRAGGANEQFF
DNA: TGTGCCTGGAGTGTACTCCGAGCGGGAGGCGCGAATGAGCAGTTCTTC
size: few
D: TRBD2
V: TRBV30
J: TRBJ2-1

CDR3: CASSSTGLSGELFF
DNA: TGTGCCAGCAGTTCCACAGGGTTGTCCGGGGAGCTGTTTTTT
size: .
D: .
V: TRBV28
J: TRBJ2-2

CDR3: CASSGVEGPSYNEQFF
DNA: TGTGCCAGCAGTGGGGTTGAGGGCCCATCATACAATGAGCAGTTCTTC
size: .
D: .
V: TRBV2
J: TRBJ2-1